These T cell receptor beta chains were read from a single sample in a study of blood T cells in healthy people across ages. A single record per CDR3 protein comes from TCRdb applying MiXCR to the 5' RACE reads. This table has about 830,000 distinct CDR3 sequences, about 59% appearing once. Sequenced: blood. Receptors originate from a man aged 25-40 years in good health. CDR3s include the opening cysteine and the closing phenylalanine or tryptophan. A D gene is named only where the DNA matches it firmly. Rows give clone size only sometimes, using once, few, many, or a class for an expanded clone.

V gene,D gene,clone size,J gene,CDR3 DNA,CDR3 protein
TRBV15,.,.,TRBJ1-3,TGTGCCACCAGCAGAGGGGACGGTAGCTCTGGAAACACCATATATTTT,CATSRGDGSSGNTIYF
TRBV4-2,.,.,TRBJ2-7,TGTGCCAGCAGCCAAGAAAACTACCGAAACTCCTACGAGCAGTACTTC,CASSQENYRNSYEQYF
TRBV29-1,TRBD1,.,TRBJ1-4,TGCAGCGCGTCAGGACAGGGGTCAACTAATGAAAAACTGTTTTTT,CSASGQGSTNEKLFF
TRBV3-1,.,.,TRBJ2-5,TGTGCCAGCAGCCCCCGGGCCCATCCGGAGACCCAGTACTTC,CASSPRAHPETQYF
TRBV18,TRBD1,.,TRBJ2-4,TGTGCCAGCTCACCGAAGGCGGACAGGGTAGGAAACATTCAGTACTTC,CASSPKADRVGNIQYF
TRBV12-3/TRBV12-4,.,.,TRBJ2-3,TGTGCCAGCAGTTCGGGGTGGGGCTGGACAGATACGCAGTATTTT,CASSSGWGWTDTQYF
TRBV7-9,.,.,TRBJ1-2,TGTGCCAGCGCCCCCCAGGGACCTTATGGCTACACCTTC,CASAPQGPYGYTF
TRBV28,.,few,TRBJ2-7,TGTGCCAGCAGTCCATCAACAGAGCCCTACGAGCAGTACTTC,CASSPSTEPYEQYF
TRBV6-5,TRBD1,.,TRBJ2-5,TGTGCCAGCGGCCGGGACAGGCACCAAGAGACCCAGTACTTC,CASGRDRHQETQYF
TRBV12-3/TRBV12-4,.,.,TRBJ2-7,TGTGCCAGCAGTTTAGCTACCCACCGGGACGAGCAGTACTTC,CASSLATHRDEQYF
TRBV6-5,.,.,TRBJ2-5,TGTGCCAGCAGTCCAGAAACAGGGATCCAGTACTTC,CASSPETGIQYF
TRBV20-1,TRBD1,.,TRBJ2-2,TGCAGTGCTCCCGGACAGGGGATTAACACCGGGGAGCTGTTTTTT,CSAPGQGINTGELFF
TRBV9,TRBD1,few,TRBJ2-1,TGTGCCAGCAGCGCTTCGACAGGGGGCCTCAATGAGCAGTTCTTC,CASSASTGGLNEQFF
TRBV4-2,.,.,TRBJ2-5,TGTGCCAGCAGCCAAGAGGGCGGACGGACACAAGAGACCCAGTACTTC,CASSQEGGRTQETQYF
TRBV29-1,.,.,TRBJ2-7,TGCAGCGTGGGGGCCAATTACGAGCAGTACTTC,CSVGANYEQYF
TRBV15,TRBD1,.,TRBJ1-5,TGTGCCACCAGCAGGGACAGGGGAGGGCAGCCCCAGCATTTT,CATSRDRGGQPQHF
TRBV7-3,TRBD2,.,TRBJ2-7,TGTGCCAGCAGCCTGACGGGGGGTCCCTACAATGAGCAGTACTTC,CASSLTGGPYNEQYF
TRBV6-2/TRBV6-3,TRBD2,.,TRBJ2-7,TGTGCCAGCAGTTACTCTCGGACTAGCGGTTTCCACGAGCAGTACTTC,CASSYSRTSGFHEQYF
TRBV29-1,.,few,TRBJ1-5,TGCAGCGTTGAAGAGAGTGTGACCAAAGGGCAGCCCCAGCATTTT,CSVEESVTKGQPQHF
TRBV28,.,.,TRBJ2-5,TGTGCCAGCAGTTCCTCCGGGACTTTACGGCGGGAGACCCAGTACTTC,CASSSSGTLRRETQYF
TRBV6-1,.,.,TRBJ2-2,TGTGCCAGCAGTGAATTAACAGGGAGGGGGACCGGGGAGCTGTTTTTT,CASSELTGRGTGELFF
TRBV20-1,TRBD2,few,TRBJ2-4,TGCAGTGCTCCGCGGTTTGCGGGGGGCGTGTCCAAAAACATTCAGTACTTC,CSAPRFAGGVSKNIQYF
TRBV10-3,TRBD1,.,TRBJ2-7,TGTGCCATCACCCTAGGACAGGGGCAAGGCGAGCAGTACTTC,CAITLGQGQGEQYF
TRBV7-3,TRBD1,.,TRBJ2-1,TGTGCCAGCAGCTCTACAGGGGGCGATAGGAATGAGCAGTTCTTC,CASSSTGGDRNEQFF
TRBV7-9,TRBD1,.,TRBJ1-1,TGTGCCAGCAGCTTAAGGGACAGGGTTATCACTGAAGCTTTCTTT,CASSLRDRVITEAFF
TRBV7-6,.,.,TRBJ2-1,TGTGCCAGCAGCTTAGGGCAGGGGAGGCATGAGCAGTTCTTC,CASSLGQGRHEQFF
TRBV27,.,.,TRBJ2-5,TGTGCCAACAGTTTATCCGCGGGGGCCGGGGAGACCCAGTACTTC,CANSLSAGAGETQYF
TRBV7-9,TRBD1,few,TRBJ2-1,TGTGCCAGCAGCCGGACGACAGGGGGCTGTGAGCAGTTCTTC,CASSRTTGGCEQFF